This T cell receptor (beta chain) appears in the sequencing data of a study of beta chain features in type 1 diabetes. Expressed TCRB transcripts were sequenced, since all the RNA that had been isolated was reverse transcribed. Profiled with immunoSEQ multiplex PCR; TCRdb holds only in-frame clones, not every one. The data show about 150,000 clones, around 8.7% seen once. Study-wide findings and caveats: Shortening of TCRB CDR3s, moderate but significant, appeared in all four CD4+ subsets of Type 1 diabetes patients. Diminished insertions and augmented deletions at VDJ junctions characterized type 1 diabetes patients.

This clone turned up a few times. The antigen remains undetermined. The CDR3 totals 15 residues. V was pared by 6 bases and J by 2 bases, with 4 bases of the junction left unmatched. Germline CDR1 reads MNHNS; CDR2 reads SASEGT. Sampling consisted of one heparinised blood draw per donor, averaging approximately 120 mL. The sequenced sample was central memory CD4+ T cells from blood. This chain uses TRBV6-1 with TRBJ2-1; 10 bases align to TRBD2. The receptor comes from a man between 18 and 29 years old in good health. The CDR3 protein is CASSDSGGAYNEQFF. In DNA form, the CDR3 reads TGTGCCAGCAGCGACAGCGGGGGGGCCTACAATGAGCAGTTCTTC.